Presented here are 10 T cell receptor beta chains from one specimen sequenced in a study of T cells of healthy individuals. TCRdb called the 5' RACE reads again in MiXCR, with one record for every CDR3 protein. The sample has 65,000 to 90,000 distinct CDR3 sequences; approximately 4.7% are singletons. The source is a female donor in good health.

In its sample, this clonotype was seen many times. The chain employs TRBV14 and TRBJ2-7, with 7 nucleotides matching TRBD1. Trimming at V came to 0 bases and at J to 2 bases, leaving 4 bases not matched to a gene. This CDR3 has 15 residues. The V gene's germline CDR1 is SGHDN and CDR2 FVKESK. In DNA, the CDR3 is TGTGCCAGCAGCCAAGATCCACAGGGGACCTACGAGCAGTACTTC. Amino acids: CASSQDPQGTYEQYF.

This clonotype was seen only a few times. The chain recombines TRBV12-3 or TRBV12-4 with TRBJ1-2, with a tentative D call TRBD1 (5 bases). The CDR3 extends over 14 amino acids. With 8 bases removed from V and 4 bases from J, the gap between germline ends came to 17 bases. In DNA form, the CDR3 reads TGTGCCAGCCGTTCGGGGGGAGGCGGCTATGGCTACACCTTC. It translates to CASRSGGGGYGYTF.

This clonotype was detected ten times or more. The chain recombines TRBV5-1 with TRBJ2-7, with 12 nucleotides matching TRBD1. CDR3 length: 15 amino acids. The junction had 5 bases not matched to a gene; V was cut back by 2 bases and J by 5 bases. From germline, CDR1 is SGHRS and CDR2 YFSETQ. The CDR3 DNA follows: TGCGCCAGCAGCTTCCCCGGGACAGGGGGCGACGAGCAGTACTTC. This sequence encodes CASSFPGTGGDEQYF.

This clonotype showed up just a few times. This rearrangement joins TRBV9 to TRBJ2-7; weak D call: TRBD1 (6 bases). Per the germline V gene, CDR1 is SGDLS and CDR2 is YYNGEE. With 4 bases removed from V and 6 bases from J, the gap between germline ends came to 17 bases. The CDR3 is made up of 14 amino acids. CDR3 sequence (DNA): TGTGCCAGCAGCCCACAACAGGGTCGGCGCGAGCAGTACTTC. Protein: CASSPQQGRREQYF.

This clonotype was counted at least ten times. This rearrangement joins TRBV7-2 to TRBJ2-7; D possibly corresponds to TRBD2 (5 bases). The V end lost 1 base, the J end lost 2 bases, and 15 bases lay between the germline ends. Germline-derived CDR1 and CDR2 are SGHTA and FQGNSA. The CDR3 is made up of 16 amino acids. CDR3 nucleotide sequence: TGTGCCAGCAGCTTAGGGACTTCGCTGCTCACCTACGAGCAGTACTTC. Its translation is CASSLGTSLLTYEQYF.

This clonotype has more than one count but fewer than ten. The gene calls are TRBV12-3 or TRBV12-4 and TRBJ2-5, with TRBD2 identical over 10 bases. V lost 5 bases, J lost 1 base, and 4 bases stayed unmatched. This CDR3 has 15 residues. The CDR3 nucleotides read TGTGCCAGCAGTCCCCGACTAGCGGGCCAAGAGACCCAGTACTTC. Translation: CASSPRLAGQETQYF.

This clonotype was seen many times. The J gene is TRBJ2-7, the V gene TRBV14; TRBD1 is a possible D gene (6 bases). This CDR3 region has 12 residues. The V and J ends lost 6 bases and 12 bases respectively, with 18 bases between them. Germline V gene lookup returns CDR1 SGHDN and CDR2 FVKESK. The CDR3 region is CASRGAASILYF. The DNA of the CDR3 is TGTGCCAGCAGGGGGGCGGCTTCCATCCTGTACTTC.

This clonotype has at least ten counts. V gene TRBV6-5 combines with J gene TRBJ2-1, with TRBD2 matching over 8 bases. The CDR3 is 15 amino acids. Germline assignment: CDR1 MNHEY and CDR2 SVGAGI. The V segment lost 6 bases and the J segment 1 base; nucleotides outside the gene matches: 5. The CDR3 protein is CASREAGGSYNEQFF. The CDR3 DNA reads TGTGCCAGCAGGGAGGCGGGAGGATCCTACAATGAGCAGTTCTTC.

This clonotype was picked up a small number of times. The chain joins TRBV4-2 to TRBJ1-1, with D possibly TRBD1 on 5 matching bases. The CDR3 consists of 13 residues. Germline loops: CDR1 LGHNA, CDR2 YNFKEQ. V lost 0 bases and J lost 10, with 12 bases in between. CDR3 nucleotide sequence: TGTGCCAGCAGCCAAGAGGGTACAGGAGGAGCTTTCTTT. It encodes CASSQEGTGGAFF.

Ten or more counts support this clonotype. CDR3 coding DNA: TGTGCCAGCAGGCGGGGGACCGGAGGTAGCCATGAGCAGTTCTTC. This translates into CASRRGTGGSHEQFF. V gene TRBV7-8 combines with J gene TRBJ2-1; 7 bases map to TRBD2. V gave up 6 bases and J gave up 8 bases; unmatched junction bases: 13. This CDR3 spans 15 amino acids. The germline V gene encodes CDR1 SGHVS and CDR2 FQNEAQ.